Listed below are T cell receptor beta chains from one sample, sequenced in a study of CXCR3-negative and CXCR3-positive naive CD8 T cells. One entry per CDR3 protein, without DNA, is what TCRdb gives after re-calling the 5' RACE reads. In total, the table holds around 130,000 distinct CDR3 sequences. The sequenced sample consisted of naive CXCR3+ CD8+ T cells from blood. The receptors originated from a human donor in good health. Some clones in this sample may be carry-over from other donors' samples. The CDR3 runs from the conserved cysteine through the conserved F or W.

J,V,CDR3
TRBJ2-7,TRBV20-1,CSASGLGTAYEQYF
TRBJ2-3,TRBV2,CASSDGGSFTDTQYF
TRBJ2-1,TRBV7-9,CASSPGGGVQGASGLEQFF
TRBJ2-7,TRBV29-1,CSVEDPASESYEQYF
TRBJ1-4,TRBV5-6,CASSFDRGPEKLFF
TRBJ2-5,TRBV5-6,CASSFGSGRETQYF
TRBJ2-3,TRBV27,CASSLGSSGSTDTQYF
TRBJ1-1,TRBV6-5,CASSYGRGQGNTEAFF
TRBJ2-1,TRBV10-1,CASSELQGPSHNEQFF
TRBJ2-1,TRBV7-2,CASSLVSGGYPYNEQFF
TRBJ2-2,TRBV9,CASSVVEGSTGELFF
TRBJ1-1,TRBV10-3,CAISESRGTEAFF
TRBJ2-2,TRBV19,CATLGGPNTGELFF
TRBJ2-2,TRBV7-3,CASSLDDLDTGELFF
TRBJ2-2,TRBV7-6,CASSPGPNTGELFF
TRBJ2-7,TRBV19,CASSRDPDSIQYEQYF
TRBJ2-7,TRBV7-2,CASSSGTPLEQYF
TRBJ2-2,TRBV20-1,CSARDNETSPNTGELFF
TRBJ2-7,TRBV7-2,CASSLGLGIYEQYF
TRBJ2-2,TRBV4-1,CASSQGGGLTGELFF